This T cell receptor (beta chain) is drawn from a study of Ad26.COV2.S vaccination and SARS-CoV-2 variants. The table came from immunoSEQ multiplex PCR; TCRdb's copy has only in-frame clones and leaves some out. The sample shows about 350,000 clones, more than 85% of them seen only once. Treatment specified: about 20 received Ad26.COV2.S at low or high dose, single or two shots; about 5 received placebo; per-sample allocation not given. Collection of samples fell on day 63 after the first vaccine or placebo injection. This TCR came from a person aged 18-60 years who received the Ad26.COV2.S COVID-19 vaccine or a placebo. The sequencing used peripheral blood, collected in a trial of Ad26.COV2.S vaccine versus placebo.

CDR3: CSASMNIREQYF. The CDR3 DNA follows: TGCAGTGCTAGTATGAACATTCGCGAGCAGTACTTC. The gene calls are TRBV20-1 and TRBJ2-7; no reliable D call. CDR1 is DFQATT, CDR2 SNEGSKA, per germline (reference sequence). The CDR3 contains 12 residues. V lost 3 bases and J 6 bases, leaving 12 bases between the germline ends.